What follows describes a single T cell receptor beta chain. Antigen: not known. The data stem from a study of shared clonotypes between healthy human individuals. Study-wide results and limits: Investigators expected sequencing depth to affect clonotype sharing among donors. Though the depth was large, rarefaction showed that sorted-subset sequencing was incomplete. Generally, estimated richness proved larger in naive subsets than it did in memory subsets.

Generated by immunoSEQ multiplex PCR, the TCRdb table keeps only in-frame clones and is missing some. The repertoire holds about 670,000 clones, with less than 80% as singletons. The sequencing sample was made of memory CD4+ T cells sorted from blood. Subset given: CD45RA-negative fraction. The source is a woman aged 25-40 years in good health.

CDR3 nucleotide sequence: TGCAGCGTTCCCAGAGCGCTAGATACGCAGTATTTT. Amino acid sequence: CSVPRALDTQYF. The chain links TRBV29-1 to TRBJ2-3; D not certain. Deletions cut 5 bases from V and 5 bases from J, with 11 bases between. The CDR3 is 12 residues long. Germline V CDR1 and CDR2: SQVTM, ANQGSEA.